Listed here is a single T cell receptor (beta chain). The antigen is not known. Under the ViraFEST assay, PBMC were stimulated with viral peptide pools so that antigen-specific CD4+ T cells expanded. Sequencing was performed afterwards. Subsequent to a culture period of 10 days, CD4+ T cells were isolated. The person had PCR-confirmed SARS-CoV-2 infection between March and December 2020. The authors exchanged half the medium for IL-2 medium on days 3 and 7. The data belong to a study of vaccination effects on CD4 cells after COVID-19. Study at large: There were a couple of convalescent patients who gave samples 16 days and one week before vaccination. Study-level results: Late post-vaccination, clones induced by infection and those induced by vaccine underwent marked clonal contraction.

Germline V gene data show CDR1 as SGHRS and CDR2 as YFSETQ. The CDR3 runs 13 residues. V lost 4 bases and J lost 6; bases outside the gene matches: 4. This table comes from immunoSEQ multiplex PCR, and its TCRdb copy is limited to in-frame clones, with some not included. The sample includes 25,000 to 35,000 clones, approximately 78% seen only once; the top ten take about 29%. The sequence came from a human donor who had a prior SARS-CoV-2 infection. The specimen comprised CD4+ T cells from PBMCs cultured with a peptide pool, sampled before COVID-19 vaccination. The chain carries TRBV5-1 and TRBJ1-1; 9 positions agree with TRBD1. The CDR3 DNA is TGCGCCAGCAGCCAGGGACAGGGTGCTGAAGCTTTCTTT. Its protein is CASSQGQGAEAFF. Filled out from reference TRBV5-1 and TRBJ1-1, the complete variable domain reads KAGVTQTPRYLIKTRGQQVTLSCSPISGHRSVSWYQQTPGQGLQFLFEYFSETQRNKGNFPGRFSGRQFSNSRSEMNVSTLELGDSALYLCASSQGQGAEAFFGQGTRLTVV.